Below, 11 T cell receptor beta chains from the same sample are listed, as sequenced in a study of PD-L1 blockade in urothelial cancer. Clones were read by immunoSEQ multiplex PCR, and TCRdb kept only the in-frame ones, dropping some. The table records about 63,000 clones, around 81% of them present only once. Time point specified: pretreatment peripheral blood. The material sequenced was PBMCs, taken around atezolizumab (anti-PD-L1) treatment. These receptors all stem from a man aged 65 to 79 with urothelial cancer.

This rearrangement joins TRBV10-3 to TRBJ2-7; 8 nucleotides line up with TRBD2. After removal of 9 bases from V and 1 base from J, the junction contained 5 bases not matched to a gene. The CDR3 has 13 residues. The germline V gene has CDR1 ENHRY and CDR2 SYGVKD. The CDR3 DNA sequence: TGTGCCATGGGGACTAGTGAGTCCTACGAGCAGTACTTC. Translation: CAMGTSESYEQYF.

The chain joins TRBV5-4 to TRBJ1-3, with D possibly TRBD1 on 6 matching bases. The germline gives CDR1 SGHNT, CDR2 YYREEE (reference sequence). Trimming stripped 0 bases from V and 0 bases from J, with 10 bases between. The CDR3 consists of 16 residues. The CDR3 reads CASSLVGASSGNTIYF. The CDR3 coding sequence is TGTGCCAGCAGCTTGGTGGGGGCGAGCTCTGGAAACACCATATATTTT.

The chain couples TRBV7-8 to TRBJ1-5; D is uncertain. V was cut by 1 base and J by 2 bases, with 15 bases left in between. CDR1 and CDR2 from the germline V gene are SGHVS and FQNEAQ. The CDR3 totals 17 residues. The CDR3 reads CASSLVAGGVGNQPQHF. The DNA of the CDR3 is TGTGCCAGCAGCTTAGTTGCAGGCGGGGTAGGCAATCAGCCCCAGCATTTT.

The V and J genes are TRBV25-1 and TRBJ1-4; tentative D call: TRBD1 (6 bases). Trimming shortened V by 2 bases and J by 7 bases, and 17 bases separated the two germline ends. CDR3 length: 16 amino acids. CDR1 and CDR2 from the germline V gene are MGHDK and SYGVNS. The CDR3 loop is CASSEPIGGAGEKLFF. The CDR3 nucleotides are TGTGCCAGCAGTGAACCGATAGGGGGGGCGGGTGAAAAACTGTTTTTT.

The gene calls are TRBV10-3 and TRBJ2-3; D perhaps matches TRBD2 (6 bases). This CDR3 is 13 amino acids long. CDR1 is ENHRY, CDR2 SYGVKD, per germline. This CDR3 reads CAYGGGNTDTQYF. The DNA for the CDR3 is TGTGCGTATGGTGGCGGGAACACAGATACGCAGTATTTT.

This chain uses TRBV6-1 with TRBJ2-7; 12 bases line up with TRBD2. V was clipped by 3 bases and J by 6 bases; unmatched bases: 6. The germline CDR1 and CDR2 sequences are MNHNS and SASEGT. The CDR3 extends over 15 amino acids. CDR3 in amino acids: CASSDATGLAGEQYF. In nucleotides, the CDR3 is TGTGCCAGCAGTGACGCGACGGGACTAGCGGGCGAGCAGTACTTC.

The chain links TRBV4-1 to TRBJ2-7; 7 bases map to TRBD2. Germline-derived CDR1 and CDR2 are MGHRA and YSYEKL. V trimming: 4 bases; J trimming: 2 bases; junction bases outside the gene matches: 8. The CDR3 spans 15 residues. The CDR3 spells CASSPSSGPTYEQYF. The DNA of the CDR3 is TGCGCCAGCAGCCCCTCTAGCGGTCCCACCTACGAGCAGTACTTC.

A single count supports this clone. The V gene is TRBV7-3, the J gene TRBJ2-1; 7 bases fit TRBD2. This CDR3 has 14 residues. V shed 2 bases, J shed 8 bases, and the junction held 6 bases outside the gene matches. Per the germline V gene, CDR1 is SGHTA and CDR2 is FQGTGA. Here the CDR3 reads CASSLAGAVDEQFF. CDR3 nucleotide sequence: TGTGCCAGCAGCTTAGCGGGAGCTGTGGATGAGCAGTTCTTC.

The chain uses TRBV5-1 and TRBJ1-3, with a possible D match to TRBD1 (6 bases). Trimming stripped 4 bases from V and 1 base from J, with 9 bases between. The CDR3 has 14 residues. Per germline, CDR1 SGHRS and CDR2 YFSETQ. CDR3 DNA: TGCGCCAGCAGCCGCGACAGGTCTGGAAACACCATATATTTT. Residues: CASSRDRSGNTIYF.

V gene TRBV19 combines with J gene TRBJ1-5, with 8 bases fitting TRBD1. V shed 0 bases and J 7 bases; nucleotides not matched to a gene: 5. This CDR3 region has 15 residues. Germline V gene sequence: CDR1 LNHDA, CDR2 SQIVND (reference sequence). CDR3 nucleotides: TGTGCCAGTAGTATAGATTGGACAGGGTTACAGCCCCAGCATTTT. Protein sequence: CASSIDWTGLQPQHF.

This chain uses TRBV28 with TRBJ1-5, with a possible D match to TRBD1 (6 bases). The CDR3 totals 12 residues. Germline assignment: CDR1 MDHEN and CDR2 SYDVKM. Trimming took 4 bases from V and 6 from J, leaving 7 bases between them. Here the CDR3 DNA reads TGTGCCAGCAGTTCAGGGGTTCAGCCCCAGCATTTT. Protein product: CASSSGVQPQHF.